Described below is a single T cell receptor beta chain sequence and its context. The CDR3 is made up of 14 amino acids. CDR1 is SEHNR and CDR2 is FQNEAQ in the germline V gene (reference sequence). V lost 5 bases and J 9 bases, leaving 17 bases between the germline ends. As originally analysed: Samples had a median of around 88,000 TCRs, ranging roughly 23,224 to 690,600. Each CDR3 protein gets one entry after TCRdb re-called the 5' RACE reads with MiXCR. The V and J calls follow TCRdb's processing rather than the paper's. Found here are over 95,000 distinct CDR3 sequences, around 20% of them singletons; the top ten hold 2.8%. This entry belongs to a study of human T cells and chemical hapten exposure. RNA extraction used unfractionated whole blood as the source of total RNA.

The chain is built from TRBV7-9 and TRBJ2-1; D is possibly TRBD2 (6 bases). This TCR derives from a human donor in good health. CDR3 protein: CASSTSSPGGEQFF. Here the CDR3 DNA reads TGTGCCAGCAGCACCTCGTCCCCCGGGGGTGAGCAGTTCTTC. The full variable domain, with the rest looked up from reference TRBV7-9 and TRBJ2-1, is DTGVSQNPRHKITKRGQNVTFRCDPISEHNRLYWYRQTLGQGPEFLTYFQNEAQLEKSRLLSDRFSAERPKGSFSTLEIQRTEQGDSAMYLCASSTSSPGGEQFFGPGTRLTVL.